Listed below are T cell receptor beta chains from one sample, sequenced in a study of blood T cell repertoires in COVID-19. Assay used: immunoSEQ multiplex PCR; TCRdb lists only in-frame clones, some missing. Altogether approximately 240,000 clones are present, around nine tenths being singletons, with the ten largest covering 2% to 2.5%. The sequencing sample was made of peripheral blood. All receptors come from a woman aged 40 to 50 who had recovered from COVID-19. CDR3s include the opening cysteine and the closing phenylalanine or tryptophan. Fields, in order: V gene, J gene, clone size, D gene, CDR3 length, CDR3 DNA, CDR3 protein. A D gene is named only where the DNA matches it firmly. Size values are once, few and many counts, or a class for expanded clones, and some rows have none.

V gene: TRBV7-9; J gene: TRBJ1-1; clone size: once; D gene: -; CDR3 length: 13; CDR3 DNA: TGTGCCAGCAGCCGGGGAGATGGCACTGAAGCTTTCTTT; CDR3 protein: CASSRGDGTEAFF
V gene: TRBV6-6; J gene: TRBJ2-1; clone size: -; D gene: -; CDR3 length: 14; CDR3 DNA: TGTGCCAGCACCAGGGGCCGGAGCTACAATGAGCAGTTCTTC; CDR3 protein: CASTRGRSYNEQFF
V gene: TRBV6-2/TRBV6-3; J gene: TRBJ2-3; clone size: -; D gene: TRBD2; CDR3 length: 17; CDR3 DNA: TGTGCCAGCAGTTACTATGGGACTAGCGGGGGCACAGATACGCAGTATTTT; CDR3 protein: CASSYYGTSGGTDTQYF
V gene: TRBV4-3; J gene: TRBJ2-5; clone size: -; D gene: -; CDR3 length: 15; CDR3 DNA: TGCGCCAGCAGCCGAGGACTCAATAGGGAAGAGACCCAGTACTTC; CDR3 protein: CASSRGLNREETQYF
V gene: TRBV30; J gene: TRBJ1-5; clone size: -; D gene: -; CDR3 length: 15; CDR3 DNA: TGTGCCTGGAGTGTATATCAGGGATTAAATCAGCCCCAGCATTTT; CDR3 protein: CAWSVYQGLNQPQHF
V gene: TRBV2; J gene: TRBJ2-3; clone size: -; D gene: TRBD2; CDR3 length: 17; CDR3 DNA: TGTGCCAGCAGTGACGCCGGACTAGCGGCAAACACAGATACGCAGTATTTT; CDR3 protein: CASSDAGLAANTDTQYF
V gene: TRBV3-1/TRBV3-2; J gene: TRBJ1-4; clone size: -; D gene: TRBD1; CDR3 length: 17; CDR3 DNA: TGTGCCAGCAGCCCCTACCCGGGACAGGGATACAGGGAAAAACTGTTTTTT; CDR3 protein: CASSPYPGQGYREKLFF
V gene: TRBV7-6; J gene: TRBJ2-7; clone size: few; D gene: TRBD2; CDR3 length: 15; CDR3 DNA: TGTGCCAGCAGCGAAACCGTGGCCGCGGGGGGCGAGCAGTACTTC; CDR3 protein: CASSETVAAGGEQYF
V gene: TRBV28; J gene: TRBJ2-1; clone size: -; D gene: -; CDR3 length: 14; CDR3 DNA: TGTGCCAGCAGTTCTACAGGGTCCTACAATGAGCAGTTCTTC; CDR3 protein: CASSSTGSYNEQFF
V gene: TRBV6-5; J gene: TRBJ2-7; clone size: -; D gene: TRBD1; CDR3 length: 13; CDR3 DNA: TGTGCCACCGGGACAGACGAAGCATACGAGCAGTACTTC; CDR3 protein: CATGTDEAYEQYF
V gene: TRBV28; J gene: TRBJ1-2; clone size: -; D gene: -; CDR3 length: 14; CDR3 DNA: TGTGCCAGCAGCCCGACCCTTGACACAAATGGCTACACCTTC; CDR3 protein: CASSPTLDTNGYTF
V gene: TRBV30; J gene: TRBJ2-7; clone size: -; D gene: TRBD2; CDR3 length: 14; CDR3 DNA: TGTGCCTGGAGTGTACGTAGCGGGGGCTACGAGCAGTACTTC; CDR3 protein: CAWSVRSGGYEQYF